Below, 12 T cell receptor beta chains from the same sample are listed, as sequenced in a study of blood T cell repertoires in COVID-19. The data were produced by immunoSEQ multiplex PCR, yet TCRdb's version contains in-frame clones alone and is incomplete. The sample lists around 170,000 clones, approximately 79% occurring once. The source material was peripheral blood. Every receptor here comes from a woman of 80 years or more with acute or convalescent COVID-19.

As for this clone: At the DNA level, this CDR3 is encoded by other sequences in the same sample as well. This chain joins TRBV28 and TRBJ1-5; D is undetermined. The germline gives CDR1 MDHEN, CDR2 SYDVKM. V was shortened by 2 bases and J by 3 bases, with 8 bases between the two germline ends. The CDR3 totals 14 residues. The CDR3 coding sequence is TGTGCCAGCAGTTTAAGTCAGTTCAATCAGCCCCAGCATTTT. Protein product: CASSLSQFNQPQHF. Using reference TRBV28 and TRBJ1-5 for the parts outside the CDR3, the full variable domain is DVKVTQSSRYLVKRTGEKVFLECVQDMDHENMFWYRQDPGLGLRLIYFSYDVKMKEKGDIPEGYSVSREKKERFSLILESASTNQTSMYLCASSLSQFNQPQHFGDGTRLSIL.

The rearrangement uses TRBV19 and TRBJ1-4; perhaps TRBD1 as D (5 bases). Germline V gene data show CDR1 as LNHDA and CDR2 as SQIVND (reference sequence). The CDR3 covers 13 residues. V lost 3 bases and J lost 4, with 6 bases in between. CDR3 sequence (DNA): TGTGCCAGTAGTATGGGACTTAATGAAAAACTGTTTTTT. The encoded protein is CASSMGLNEKLFF. Drawing the rest from reference TRBV19 and TRBJ1-4, the complete variable domain is DGGITQSPKYLFRKEGQNVTLSCEQNLNHDAMYWYRQDPGQGLRLIYYSQIVNDFQKGDIAEGYSVSREKKESFPLTVTSAQKNPTAFYLCASSMGLNEKLFFGSGTQLSVL.

V and J are TRBV19 and TRBJ1-2; D is perhaps TRBD1 (5 bases). V was trimmed by 7 bases and J by 4 bases, leaving 19 bases between them. CDR1 LNHDA and CDR2 SQIVND come from the germline V gene (reference sequence). CDR3 size: 15 residues. The CDR3 nucleotides are TGTGCCAGTACGGGGGAGTTCTCAGGTGGCTATGGCTACACCTTC. Amino acid sequence: CASTGEFSGGYGYTF. The whole variable domain, remainder taken from reference TRBV19 and TRBJ1-2, is DGGITQSPKYLFRKEGQNVTLSCEQNLNHDAMYWYRQDPGQGLRLIYYSQIVNDFQKGDIAEGYSVSREKKESFPLTVTSAQKNPTAFYLCASTGEFSGGYGYTFGSGTRLTVV.

V and J are TRBV5-1 and TRBJ2-1, with TRBD2 identical over 8 bases. V shed 5 bases, J shed 4 bases, and the junction held 2 bases outside the gene matches. Germline assignment: CDR1 SGHRS and CDR2 YFSETQ. The CDR3 totals 13 residues. CDR3 sequence (DNA): TGCGCCAGCAGAGCTAGCGGGTACAATGAGCAGTTCTTC. This encodes CASRASGYNEQFF.

The rearrangement links TRBV30 to TRBJ1-3; perhaps TRBD1 as D (6 bases). The CDR3 contains 15 residues. Between the trimmed V and J ends, which lost 3 bases and 8 bases, there was a span of 20 bases. Germline CDR1 and CDR2: GTSNPN and SVGIG (reference sequence). The chain's CDR3 is CAWSRDTGGVYTIYF. In DNA, the CDR3 is TGTGCCTGGAGCCGGGACACCGGAGGAGTTTACACCATATATTTT.

The chain uses TRBV18 and TRBJ2-5; D remains ambiguous. This CDR3 spans 12 amino acids. Trimming took off 0 bases at V and 4 bases at J, with 3 bases between the two ends. Looked up from germline, CDR1 is KGHSH and CDR2 is LQKENI. The CDR3 loop reads CASSPPGETQYF. DNA of the CDR3: TGTGCCAGCTCACCACCCGGAGAGACCCAGTACTTC.

The rearrangement joins TRBV9 to TRBJ1-3, with a weak D call TRBD1 (5 bases). CDR3 size: 15 residues. The V and J ends lost 4 bases and 4 bases respectively, with 15 bases between them. Germline loops: CDR1 SGDLS, CDR2 YYNGEE. The CDR3 bases are TGTGCCAGCAGCCCTATGGGGCAGCCGGGAAACACCATATATTTT. Translation: CASSPMGQPGNTIYF.

This clone was observed a few times. The chain recombines TRBV6-5 with TRBJ2-3, with 10 nucleotides matching TRBD1. V shed 8 bases, J shed 3 bases, and the junction held 8 bases outside the gene matches. CDR3 length: 15 amino acids. Germline CDR1 reads MNHEY; CDR2 reads SVGAGI. This CDR3 reads CASRAGTGVTDTQYF. In DNA form, the CDR3 reads TGTGCCAGCCGGGCCGGGACAGGGGTGACAGATACGCAGTATTTT.

The chain joins TRBV7-2 to TRBJ1-3; D uncertain. The CDR3 has 17 residues. The germline V gene has CDR1 SGHTA and CDR2 FQGNSA. V was clipped by 2 bases and J by 0 bases, with 14 bases between them. The CDR3 protein is CASSLPGQVYSGNTIYF. The DNA for the CDR3 is TGTGCCAGCAGCTTACCAGGCCAAGTTTACTCTGGAAACACCATATATTTT.

The V gene is TRBV10-3, the J gene TRBJ2-1; D might be TRBD2 (6 bases). V lost 11 bases and J 5 bases, leaving 16 bases between the germline ends. Germline V gene data show CDR1 as ENHRY and CDR2 as SYGVKD. This CDR3 spans 13 amino acids. CDR3 bases: TGTGCCCTCTCACGGGAGTCCGACAATGAGCAGTTCTTC. Protein product: CALSRESDNEQFF.

The rearrangement links TRBV7-2 to TRBJ2-7; 12 bases are a match to TRBD2. The CDR3 sequence is 15 residues long. The trim removed 2 bases at V and 3 bases at J, leaving 2 bases unmatched. The germline V gene has CDR1 SGHTA and CDR2 FQGNSA. In nucleotides, the CDR3 is TGTGCCAGCAGCTTATCGACTAGCGGGAGCTACGAGCAGTACTTC. Translation: CASSLSTSGSYEQYF. The complete variable domain, with remaining parts taken from reference TRBV7-2 and TRBJ2-7, reads GAGVSQSPSNKVTEKGKDVELRCDPISGHTALYWYRQSLGQGLEFLIYFQGNSAPDKSGLPSDRFSAERTGGSVSTLTIQRTQQEDSAVYLCASSLSTSGSYEQYFGPGTRLTVT.

CDR3 nucleotide sequence: TGTGCCAGCAGCTTACTAGGCGAAAAACTGTTTTTT. The encoded protein is CASSLLGEKLFF. The chain has TRBV11-2 and TRBJ1-4; D gene ambiguous. Germline values: CDR1 SGHAT, CDR2 FQNNGV. The CDR3 extends over 12 amino acids. Trimming stripped 2 bases from V and 8 bases from J, with 6 bases between.